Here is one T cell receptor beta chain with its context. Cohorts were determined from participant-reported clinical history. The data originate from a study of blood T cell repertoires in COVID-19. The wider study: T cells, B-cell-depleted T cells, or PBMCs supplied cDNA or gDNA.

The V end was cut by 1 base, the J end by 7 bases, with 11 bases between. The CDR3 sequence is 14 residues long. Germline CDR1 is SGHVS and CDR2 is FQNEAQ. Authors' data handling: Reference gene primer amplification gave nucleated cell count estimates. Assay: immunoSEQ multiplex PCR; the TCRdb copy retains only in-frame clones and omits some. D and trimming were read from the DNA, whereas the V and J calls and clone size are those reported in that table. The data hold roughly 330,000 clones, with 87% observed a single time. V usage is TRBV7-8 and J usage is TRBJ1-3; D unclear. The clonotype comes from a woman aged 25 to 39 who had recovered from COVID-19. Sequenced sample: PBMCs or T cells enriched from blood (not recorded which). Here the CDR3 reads CASSLGGPENTIYF. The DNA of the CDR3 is TGTGCCAGCAGCTTAGGAGGGCCTGAGAACACCATATATTTT.